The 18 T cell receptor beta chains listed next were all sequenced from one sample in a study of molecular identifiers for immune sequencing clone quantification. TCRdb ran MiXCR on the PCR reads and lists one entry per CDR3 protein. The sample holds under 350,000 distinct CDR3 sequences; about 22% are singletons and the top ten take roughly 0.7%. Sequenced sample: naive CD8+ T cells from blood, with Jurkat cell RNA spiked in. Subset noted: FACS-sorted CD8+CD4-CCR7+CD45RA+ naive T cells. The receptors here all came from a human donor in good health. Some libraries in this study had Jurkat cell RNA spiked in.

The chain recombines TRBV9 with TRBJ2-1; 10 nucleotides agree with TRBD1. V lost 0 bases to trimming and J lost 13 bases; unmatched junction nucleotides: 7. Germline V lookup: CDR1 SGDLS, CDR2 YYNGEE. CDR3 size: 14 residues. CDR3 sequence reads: CASSVGDRGPLQFF. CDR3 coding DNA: TGTGCCAGCAGCGTAGGGGACAGGGGCCCGCTTCAGTTCTTC.

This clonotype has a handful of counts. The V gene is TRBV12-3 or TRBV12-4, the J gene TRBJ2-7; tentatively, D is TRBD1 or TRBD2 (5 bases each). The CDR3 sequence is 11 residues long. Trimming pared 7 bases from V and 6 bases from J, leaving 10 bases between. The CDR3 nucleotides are TGTGCCAGCACCTTTGGGGGCGAGCAGTACTTC. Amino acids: CASTFGGEQYF.

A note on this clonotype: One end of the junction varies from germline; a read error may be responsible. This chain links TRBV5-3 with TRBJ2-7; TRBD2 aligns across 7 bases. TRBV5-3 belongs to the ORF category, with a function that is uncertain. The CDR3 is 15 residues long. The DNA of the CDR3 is TGTGCCAGCAGCTTCGTGAGGGGAGGGCCCGACGGGCAGTACTTC. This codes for CASSFVRGGPDGQYF.

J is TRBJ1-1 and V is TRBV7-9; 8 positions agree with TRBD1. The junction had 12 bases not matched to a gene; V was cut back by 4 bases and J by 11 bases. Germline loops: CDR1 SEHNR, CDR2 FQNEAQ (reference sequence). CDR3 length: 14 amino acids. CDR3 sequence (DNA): TGTGCCAGCAGCTCTCTAAAATTACAGGGGGTGGCTTTCTTT. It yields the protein CASSSLKLQGVAFF.

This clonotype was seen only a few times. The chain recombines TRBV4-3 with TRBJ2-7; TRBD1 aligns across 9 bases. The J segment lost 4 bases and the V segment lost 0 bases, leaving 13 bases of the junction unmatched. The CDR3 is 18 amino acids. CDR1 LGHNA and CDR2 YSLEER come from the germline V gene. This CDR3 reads CASSQDRTGGASIYEQYF. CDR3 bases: TGCGCCAGCAGCCAAGATCGCACAGGGGGCGCGTCAATTTACGAGCAGTACTTC.

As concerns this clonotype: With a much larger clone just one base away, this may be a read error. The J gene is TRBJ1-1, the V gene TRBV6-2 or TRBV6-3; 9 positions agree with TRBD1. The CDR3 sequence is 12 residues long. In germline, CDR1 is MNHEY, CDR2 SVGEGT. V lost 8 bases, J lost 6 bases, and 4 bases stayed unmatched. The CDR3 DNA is TGTGCCAGCGCCTGGACAGGGGCTGAAGCTTTCTTT. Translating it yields CASAWTGAEAFF.

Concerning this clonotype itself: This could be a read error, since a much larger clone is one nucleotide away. DNA for the CDR3: TGTGCCAGCAGTTCCTACCGATACCTCGACGAAAATAAGCGTAAGGCTTTCTTT. Its translation: CASSSYRYLDENKRKAFF. The chain joins TRBV28 to TRBJ1-1; D remains ambiguous. This CDR3 has 18 residues. V shed 4 bases and J shed 11 bases, with 32 bases lying between them. Germline CDR1 reads MDHEN; CDR2 reads SYDVKM.

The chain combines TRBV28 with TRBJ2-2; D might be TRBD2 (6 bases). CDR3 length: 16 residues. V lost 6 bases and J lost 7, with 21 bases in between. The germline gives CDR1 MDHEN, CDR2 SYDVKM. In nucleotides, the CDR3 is TGTGCCAGCAGCGTCAACCCCAGGAGGGGTTTCGGGGAGCTGTTTTTT. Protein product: CASSVNPRRGFGELFF. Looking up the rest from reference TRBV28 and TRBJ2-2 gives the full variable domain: DVKVTQSSRYLVKRTGEKVFLECVQDMDHENMFWYRQDPGLGLRLIYFSYDVKMKEKGDIPEGYSVSREKKERFSLILESASTNQTSMYLCASSVNPRRGFGELFFGEGSRLTVL.

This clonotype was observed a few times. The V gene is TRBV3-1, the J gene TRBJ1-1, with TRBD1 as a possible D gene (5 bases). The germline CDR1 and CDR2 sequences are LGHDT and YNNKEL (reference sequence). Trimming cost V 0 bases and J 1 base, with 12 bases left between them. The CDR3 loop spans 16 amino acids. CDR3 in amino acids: CASSQDRGVKNTEAFF. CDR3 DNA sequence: TGTGCCAGCAGCCAAGATCGAGGGGTTAAGAACACTGAAGCTTTCTTT.

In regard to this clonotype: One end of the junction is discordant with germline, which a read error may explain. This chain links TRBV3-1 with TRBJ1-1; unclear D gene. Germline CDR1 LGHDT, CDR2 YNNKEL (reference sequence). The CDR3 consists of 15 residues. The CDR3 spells CASSQITELNTEAFF. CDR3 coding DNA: TGTGCCAGTAGCCAAATAACAGAACTGAACACTGAAGCTTTCTTT.

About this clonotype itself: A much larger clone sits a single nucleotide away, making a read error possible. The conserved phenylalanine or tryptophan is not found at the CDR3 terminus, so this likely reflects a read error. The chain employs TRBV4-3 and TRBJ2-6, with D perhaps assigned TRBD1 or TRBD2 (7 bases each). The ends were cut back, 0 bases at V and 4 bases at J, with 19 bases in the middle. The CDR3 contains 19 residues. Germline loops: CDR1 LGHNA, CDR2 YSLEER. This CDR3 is CASSQELAGGEIGANVLTI. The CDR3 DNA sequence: TGCGCCAGCAGCCAAGAATTGGCAGGGGGGGAAATAGGGGCCAACGTCCTGACTATC.

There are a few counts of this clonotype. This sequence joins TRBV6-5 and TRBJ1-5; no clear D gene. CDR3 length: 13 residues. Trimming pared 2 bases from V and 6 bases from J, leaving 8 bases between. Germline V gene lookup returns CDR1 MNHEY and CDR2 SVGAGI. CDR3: CASSYGPGQPQHF. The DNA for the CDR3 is TGTGCCAGCAGTTACGGGCCGGGTCAGCCCCAGCATTTT.

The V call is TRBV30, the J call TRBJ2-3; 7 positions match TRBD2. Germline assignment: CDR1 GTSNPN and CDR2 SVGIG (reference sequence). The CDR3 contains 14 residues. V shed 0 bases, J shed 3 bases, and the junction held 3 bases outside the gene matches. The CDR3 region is CAWSVGGGTDTQYF. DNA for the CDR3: TGTGCCTGGAGTGTGGGCGGGGGAACAGATACGCAGTATTTT.

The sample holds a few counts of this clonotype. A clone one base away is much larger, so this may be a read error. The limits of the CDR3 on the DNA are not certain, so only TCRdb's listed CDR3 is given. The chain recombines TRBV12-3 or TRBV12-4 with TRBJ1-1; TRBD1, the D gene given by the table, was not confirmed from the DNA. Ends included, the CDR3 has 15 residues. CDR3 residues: CASSSFGRGNAEASF.

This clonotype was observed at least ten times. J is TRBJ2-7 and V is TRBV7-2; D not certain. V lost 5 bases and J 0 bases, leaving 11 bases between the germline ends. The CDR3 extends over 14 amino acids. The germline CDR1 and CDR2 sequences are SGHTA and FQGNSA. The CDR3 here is CASSPPWSSYEQYF. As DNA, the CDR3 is TGTGCCAGCAGCCCCCCCTGGAGCTCCTACGAGCAGTACTTC.

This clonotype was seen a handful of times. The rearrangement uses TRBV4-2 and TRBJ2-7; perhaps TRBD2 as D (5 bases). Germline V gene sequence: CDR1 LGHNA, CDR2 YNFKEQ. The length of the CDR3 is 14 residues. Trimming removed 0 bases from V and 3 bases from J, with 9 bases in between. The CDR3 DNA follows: TGTGCCAGCAGCCAAGAGCGGGCGGTCTACGAGCAGTACTTC. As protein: CASSQERAVYEQYF.

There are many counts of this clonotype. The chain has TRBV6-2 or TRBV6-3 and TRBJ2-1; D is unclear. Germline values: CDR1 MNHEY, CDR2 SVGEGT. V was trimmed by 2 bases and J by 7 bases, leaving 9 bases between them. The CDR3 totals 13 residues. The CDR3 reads CASSYTNGNEQFF. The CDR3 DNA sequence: TGTGCCAGCAGTTACACCAACGGGAATGAGCAGTTCTTC.

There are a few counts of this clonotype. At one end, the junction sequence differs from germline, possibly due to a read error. CDR3 nucleotide sequence: TGTGCCAGTAATGACAGGGCGAACACCCGGGAGCTGTTTTTT. Translation gives CASNDRANTRELFF. The rearrangement links TRBV6-2 or TRBV6-3 to TRBJ2-2; 7 nucleotides align to TRBD1. This CDR3 comprises 14 residues. Germline CDR1 MNHEY, CDR2 SVGEGT.